This T cell receptor beta chain was identified in a study of blood T cell repertoires in COVID-19. Looking at the study overall: PBMCs, B-cell-depleted T cells, or T cells provided the cDNA or gDNA that made up the material.

This CDR3 contains 16 residues. Germline CDR1 SNHLY, CDR2 FYNNEI. V was pared by 4 bases and J by 2 bases, with 17 bases between. Sequencing used immunoSEQ multiplex PCR; TCRdb keeps in-frame clones, though not all of them. This table has under 95,000 clones, 80% to 95% appearing once. The material sequenced was peripheral blood. The clonotype comes from a woman in her forties or fifties in a cohort sampled during active COVID-19. The chain combines TRBV2 with TRBJ2-5; perhaps TRBD1 as D (7 bases). The DNA of the CDR3 is TGTGCCAGCAGTGTGGGGGCAGGGGGGAATCAAGAGACCCAGTACTTC. This translates into CASSVGAGGNQETQYF.